Listed below are T cell receptor beta chains from one sample, sequenced in a study of blood T cells in healthy people across ages. One entry per CDR3 protein, called by TCRdb with MiXCR from the 5' RACE reads. The table records about 1.6 million distinct CDR3 sequences, about 31% of them present only once. Specimen: blood. Receptors originate from a woman aged 25 to 39 in good health. CDR3s include the opening cysteine and the closing phenylalanine or tryptophan. Each record gives: V gene, D gene, clone size, J gene, CDR3 protein, CDR3 DNA. D genes are given only for firm matches. Size values are once, few and many counts, or a class for expanded clones, and some rows have none.

>TRBV20-1|-|few|TRBJ2-7
CSIRRESGQYF
TGCAGCATTCGAAGAGAGTCTGGGCAGTACTTC
>TRBV24-1|-|-|TRBJ2-1
CATGHSKGIEQFF
TGTGCCACCGGCCATTCCAAAGGGATTGAGCAGTTCTTC
>TRBV12-3/TRBV12-4|TRBD1|-|TRBJ1-5
CASSRGGGPLQPQHF
TGTGCCAGCAGCAGGGGGGGAGGGCCCCTACAGCCCCAGCATTTT
>TRBV29-1|TRBD1|few|TRBJ1-2
CSVEAGQGKSNYGYTF
TGCAGCGTTGAAGCTGGACAGGGAAAATCCAACTATGGCTACACCTTC
>TRBV27|TRBD2|few|TRBJ2-1
CASSPWTSGGLGDEQFF
TGTGCCAGCAGTCCGTGGACTAGCGGGGGCCTAGGGGATGAGCAGTTCTTC
>TRBV20-1|TRBD2|-|TRBJ2-1
CSARERGGTHPEQFF
TGCAGTGCTAGGGAGCGGGGAGGAACCCACCCTGAGCAGTTCTTC
>TRBV11-1|-|-|TRBJ2-1
CASSLVGQYDEQFF
TGTGCCAGCAGCTTAGTAGGACAGTACGATGAGCAGTTCTTC
>TRBV6-1|-|-|TRBJ2-1
CASSELGDSDEQFF
TGTGCCAGCAGTGAACTAGGAGACAGCGATGAGCAGTTCTTC
>TRBV4-2|-|-|TRBJ2-3
CASSHSQGSLTDTQYF
TGTGCCAGCAGCCACTCACAGGGATCTCTCACAGATACGCAGTATTTT
>TRBV6-1|-|-|TRBJ2-5
CASSEGQHLTQYF
TGTGCCAGCAGTGAAGGACAGCACCTGACCCAGTACTTC
>TRBV4-1|-|-|TRBJ2-1
CASSQDAQRKVYEQFF
TGCGCCAGCAGCCAAGACGCCCAGCGAAAGGTATACGAGCAGTTCTTC
>TRBV6-2/TRBV6-3|-|-|TRBJ2-7
CTSSPDGLGYEQYF
TGTACCAGCAGCCCCGATGGGTTGGGATACGAGCAGTACTTC
>TRBV5-1|-|-|TRBJ2-3
CAGSLVIGDTQYF
TGCGCCGGCAGCTTGGTTATCGGGGATACGCAGTATTTT
>TRBV7-2|TRBD1|few|TRBJ2-1
CASSPLTGGRRDNEQFF
TGTGCCAGCAGCCCCCTTACAGGGGGGCGCAGGGACAATGAGCAGTTCTTC
>TRBV25-1|TRBD2|many|TRBJ2-7
CASSEGTSVWVQYF
TGTGCCAGCAGTGAGGGGACTAGTGTTTGGGTGCAGTACTTC
>TRBV9|TRBD1|many|TRBJ1-1
CASSPRGANTEAFF
TGTGCCAGCAGCCCCAGGGGGGCGAACACTGAAGCTTTCTTT
>TRBV28|-|few|TRBJ2-7
CASGNRGTPTYEQYF
TGTGCCAGCGGAAACCGGGGGACACCTACTTACGAGCAGTACTTC
>TRBV7-2|TRBD2|few|TRBJ2-5
CASSLLGLAGQETQYF
TGTGCCAGCAGCTTATTGGGACTAGCGGGGCAAGAGACCCAGTACTTC
>TRBV4-1|-|-|TRBJ1-6
CASSQVGQGIHF
-
>TRBV12-3/TRBV12-4|-|-|TRBJ2-3
CTSSLGGSGDTQYF
TGTACCAGCAGTTTAGGGGGTAGTGGGGATACGCAGTATTTT
>TRBV12-3/TRBV12-4|TRBD2|few|TRBJ2-1
CASSLAGGPSEQFF
TGTGCCAGCAGTCTAGCGGGAGGGCCAAGTGAGCAGTTCTTC
>TRBV25-1|-|few|TRBJ2-1
CASSDVRSHNEQFF
TGTGCCAGCAGTGATGTAAGGAGCCACAATGAGCAGTTCTTC
>TRBV4-1|-|many|TRBJ2-7
CASSQIQPPLYEQYF
TGCGCCAGCAGCCAGATACAACCTCCCCTCTACGAGCAGTACTTC
>TRBV7-2|TRBD2|-|TRBJ2-3
CASSRGQGTSGPGRADTQYF
TGTGCCAGCAGCCGGGGGCAAGGGACTAGCGGCCCGGGGCGGGCAGATACGCAGTATTTT
>TRBV7-9|TRBD1|few|TRBJ1-6
CASSLGQGAVNSPLHF
TGTGCCAGCAGCTTAGGACAGGGGGCAGTTAATTCACCCCTCCACTTT
>TRBV5-5|-|once|TRBJ2-7
CASSPRWGLRGYEQYF
TGTGCCAGCAGCCCTAGATGGGGGCTCCGGGGCTACGAGCAGTACTTC
>TRBV10-3|TRBD2|-|TRBJ2-1
CAISPAGGSYNEQFF
TGTGCCATCAGTCCAGCGGGAGGGTCCTACAATGAGCAGTTCTTC
>TRBV12-3/TRBV12-4|-|few|TRBJ2-1
CASRIQGNEQFF
TGTGCCAGCAGGATACAGGGCAATGAGCAGTTCTTC
>TRBV20-1|-|few|TRBJ2-7
CSARTDNPSKYF
TGCAGTGCCCGGACAGATAACCCCAGCAAGTACTTC
>TRBV12-3/TRBV12-4|TRBD1|few|TRBJ1-2
CASRSTGDNYGYTF
TGTGCCAGCAGATCGACAGGGGATAACTATGGCTACACCTTC
>TRBV12-3/TRBV12-4|-|few|TRBJ2-2
CASSLRTGGTGELFF
TGTGCCAGCAGCCTTCGGACAGGAGGGACCGGGGAGCTGTTTTTT
>TRBV12-5|-|-|TRBJ2-3
CASGFSPVSVVAGRRTDTQYF
TGTGCTAGTGGTTTTTCCCCAGTATCGGTAGTGGCGGGGAGACGCACAGATACGCAGTATTTT
>TRBV20-1|-|-|TRBJ2-7
CSARRSRDEQYF
TGCAGTGCTAGACGGAGCAGGGACGAGCAGTACTTC
>TRBV5-1|-|-|TRBJ2-7
CASSLNPRDCEQYF
TGCGCCAGCAGCTTGAACCCCAGGGACTGCGAGCAGTACTTC
>TRBV20-1|-|-|TRBJ2-3
CSARESDTQYF
TGCAGTGCTAGAGAATCAGATACGCAGTATTTT
>TRBV6-6|TRBD1|-|TRBJ2-5
CASSLPGTGGGETRYF
TGTGCCAGCAGCCTTCCTGGGACAGGGGGTGGCGAGACCCGGTACTTC
>TRBV3-1|-|once|TRBJ2-3
CANSQIGPDTQYF
TGTGCCAACAGCCAGATTGGCCCAGATACGCAGTATTTT
>TRBV15|TRBD2|few|TRBJ2-5
CATSGRLAGRMETQYF
TGTGCCACCAGCGGTAGACTAGCGGGAAGGATGGAGACCCAGTACTTC
>TRBV9|TRBD1|-|TRBJ2-1
CASSSGQGLGNEQFF
TGTGCCAGCAGCTCCGGACAGGGACTGGGTAATGAGCAGTTCTTC
>TRBV7-6|-|-|TRBJ2-6
CASSPMVDRLSGANVLTF
TGTGCCAGCAGCCCAATGGTAGACAGGCTCTCTGGGGCCAACGTCCTGACTTTC
>TRBV12-3/TRBV12-4|-|few|TRBJ1-3
CASRPDAPRSGNTIYF
TGTGCCAGCAGACCGGACGCCCCGCGCTCTGGAAACACCATATATTTT
>TRBV5-5|-|-|TRBJ1-1
CASSPWSGRATEAFF
TGTGCCAGCAGCCCCTGGTCCGGCAGGGCCACTGAAGCTTTCTTT
>TRBV29-1|-|few|TRBJ1-2
CSVEDQGPPGGYTF
TGCAGCGTTGAAGATCAGGGCCCGCCGGGTGGCTACACCTTC
>TRBV15|-|-|TRBJ2-1
CATSRAPERYDEQFF
TGTGCCACCAGCAGAGCCCCCGAGCGGTACGATGAGCAGTTCTTC
>TRBV7-8|TRBD2|-|TRBJ2-1
CASGAGEENEQFF
TGTGCCAGCGGAGCGGGAGAGGAAAATGAGCAGTTCTTC
>TRBV4-1|TRBD1|few|TRBJ2-3
CASSQVKDRGSGQYF
TGCGCCAGCAGCCAAGTTAAGGACAGGGGTTCGGGGCAGTATTTT
>TRBV5-1|-|-|TRBJ1-2
CASSFELSGDGYTF
TGCGCCAGCAGCTTCGAACTGTCAGGGGATGGCTACACCTTC
>TRBV20-1|TRBD1|-|TRBJ1-2
CSASPPGGLGGYTF
TGCAGTGCTAGCCCCCCAGGGGGGCTGGGTGGCTACACCTTC
>TRBV9|TRBD2|few|TRBJ2-3
CASSVTVLSGGTDTQYF
TGTGCCAGCAGCGTAACTGTCCTTAGCGGGGGCACAGATACGCAGTATTTT
>TRBV5-1|-|few|TRBJ2-1
CASSFRLGGNEQFF
TGCGCCAGCAGCTTCCGACTAGGCGGTAATGAGCAGTTCTTC
>TRBV6-6|TRBD1|-|TRBJ2-5
CASSPGQAPGETQYF
TGTGCCAGCAGCCCGGGACAGGCCCCCGGGGAGACCCAGTACTTC
>TRBV5-4|-|-|TRBJ1-1
CASSVTKNTEAFF
TGTGCCAGCAGCGTAACCAAGAACACTGAAGCTTTCTTT
>TRBV29-1|TRBD1|many|TRBJ1-4
CSARGQNEKLFF
TGCAGCGCCCGGGGACAGAATGAAAAACTGTTTTTT
>TRBV5-4|TRBD1|-|TRBJ2-3
CASSSPTGTGGGPDTQYF
TGTGCCAGCAGCTCCCCCACCGGGACAGGGGGCGGCCCAGATACGCAGTATTTT
>TRBV7-2|TRBD2|-|TRBJ2-1
CASSFQGLAGDEQFF
TGTGCCAGCAGCTTTCAAGGACTAGCCGGGGATGAGCAGTTCTTC
>TRBV20-1|TRBD2|-|TRBJ2-5
CSGRRRGGETQYF
TGCAGCGGGCGACGCCGGGGAGGGGAGACCCAGTACTTC
>TRBV3-1|-|-|TRBJ1-4
CASRPGANEKLFF
TGTGCCAGCCGACCGGGAGCGAATGAAAAACTGTTTTTT
>TRBV3-1|TRBD2|-|TRBJ2-1
CASSALLAGGPNEQFF
TGTGCCAGCAGCGCATTACTAGCGGGGGGGCCAAATGAGCAGTTCTTC
>TRBV7-9|TRBD2|-|TRBJ2-7
CASSLGGGGSTYEQYF
TGTGCCAGCAGCTTAGGCGGCGGGGGTTCAACCTACGAGCAGTACTTC